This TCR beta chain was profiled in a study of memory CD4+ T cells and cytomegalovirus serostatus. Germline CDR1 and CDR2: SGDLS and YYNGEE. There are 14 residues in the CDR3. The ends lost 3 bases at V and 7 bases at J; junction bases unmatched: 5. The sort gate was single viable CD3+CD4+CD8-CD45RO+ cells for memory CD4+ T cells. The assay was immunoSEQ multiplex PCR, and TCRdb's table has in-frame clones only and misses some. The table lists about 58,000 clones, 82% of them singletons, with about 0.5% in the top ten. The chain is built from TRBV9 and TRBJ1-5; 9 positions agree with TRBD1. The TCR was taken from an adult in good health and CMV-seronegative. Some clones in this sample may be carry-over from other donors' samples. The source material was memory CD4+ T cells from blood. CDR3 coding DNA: TGTGCCAGCAGCGCAGGGACAGGGCGACAGCCCCAGCATTTT. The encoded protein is CASSAGTGRQPQHF.